The present T cell receptor beta chain was sequenced within a study of blood T cells in healthy people across ages. Study as a whole: Per two T cells, about one barcoded beta molecule was captured through template switching.

A second PCR, run for about 7 to 11 cycles, used a sample-barcoded 5' primer plus a J-beta primer mix. TCRdb processed the 5' RACE reads anew with MiXCR; each CDR3 protein has one entry. The table shows roughly 1,700,000 distinct CDR3 sequences, with 28% occurring only once. As to this clonotype: Its antigen is unidentified.

Study-wide points: The unknown donor CMV status may have confounded expanded clonotype changes. Relative to aged donors, long-lived donors carried more naive CD4+ cells and displayed higher diversity.

CDR1 and CDR2 (germline): LNHDA, SQIVND (reference sequence). V shed 10 bases, J shed 7 bases, and the junction held 16 bases outside the gene matches. This CDR3 contains 15 residues. The TCR comes from a woman in her 30s in good health. The specimen was blood. The rearrangement links TRBV19 to TRBJ2-1, with 7 bases lining up with TRBD1. CDR3 region: CATQTGDLPINEQFF. CDR3 bases: TGTGCCACCCAAACAGGGGACCTCCCGATTAATGAGCAGTTCTTC. The variable domain in full, with the rest retrieved from reference TRBV19 and TRBJ2-1, is DGGITQSPKYLFRKEGQNVTLSCEQNLNHDAMYWYRQDPGQGLRLIYYSQIVNDFQKGDIAEGYSVSREKKESFPLTVTSAQKNPTAFYLCATQTGDLPINEQFFGPGTRLTVL.